A selection of T cell receptor beta chains follows, all from one sample in a study of glioma-infiltrating T cells after dendritic cell vaccination. The protocol was immunoSEQ multiplex PCR, while the TCRdb copy is restricted to in-frame clones and leaves out a portion. The sample carries approximately 60,000 clones, about nine tenths recorded once. This material consisted of blood, taken after dendritic cell vaccination. All receptors come from a human donor with glioblastoma. CDR3s include the opening cysteine and the closing phenylalanine or tryptophan. A D gene is named only where the DNA matches it firmly. The size field is filled for only some rows; it gives once, few, many or a size class.

d_call	clone_size	v_call	j_call	cdr3_aa	cdr3_nt
.	.	TRBV27	TRBJ2-7	CASSFSRGSYEQYF	TGTGCCAGCAGTTTCAGTCGTGGCTCCTACGAGCAGTACTTC
.	.	TRBV30	TRBJ2-7	CAWRDSPYEQYF	TGTGCCTGGAGGGACAGCCCCTACGAGCAGTACTTC
.	.	TRBV6-5	TRBJ2-1	CASSYETRYNEQFF	TGTGCCAGCAGTTACGAAACTCGCTACAATGAGCAGTTCTTC
.	.	TRBV18	TRBJ1-1	CASSPLVATENTEAFF	TGTGCCAGCTCACCACTTGTTGCGACAGAGAACACTGAAGCTTTCTTT
TRBD1	.	TRBV5-1	TRBJ1-1	CASSEGQGGTEAFF	TGCGCCAGCAGCGAGGGACAGGGAGGCACTGAAGCTTTCTTT
TRBD1	.	TRBV7-9	TRBJ1-1	CASSFSGTGNTEAFF	TGTGCCAGCAGCTTCAGTGGGACAGGGAACACTGAAGCTTTCTTT
.	.	TRBV5-6	TRBJ1-4	CASSSERTGEKLFF	TGTGCCAGCAGCTCGGAAAGGACTGGCGAAAAACTGTTTTTT
TRBD2	.	TRBV7-2	TRBJ2-5	CASSLTLAGGGETQYF	TGTGCCAGCAGCTTGACCCTAGCGGGAGGTGGGGAGACCCAGTACTTC
TRBD1	.	TRBV6-5	TRBJ1-1	CASSLDRDTEAFF	TGTGCCAGCAGTTTGGACAGGGACACTGAAGCTTTCTTT
.	.	TRBV29-1	TRBJ2-7	CSGGTTISGEQYF	TGCAGCGGTGGAACAACCATTTCGGGCGAGCAGTACTTC
TRBD2	.	TRBV14	TRBJ2-3	CASSQRLTSGRNTDTQYF	TGTGCCAGCAGCCAACGGCTTACTAGCGGGAGGAATACAGATACGCAGTATTTT
.	.	TRBV27	TRBJ2-7	CASSPRAAHVNEQYF	TGTGCCAGCAGCCCCCGCGCTGCCCACGTGAACGAGCAGTACTTC
TRBD1	.	TRBV6-4	TRBJ1-2	CASRDSDRGAMSGYTF	TGTGCCAGCAGAGATTCCGACAGGGGAGCAATGAGTGGCTACACCTTC
.	.	TRBV30	TRBJ1-2	CASHRQTQGYTF	TGTGCCTCCCACCGCCAGACTCAGGGCTACACCTTC
.	.	TRBV6-5	TRBJ1-2	CASTIGGVGYGYTF	TGTGCCAGCACCATAGGGGGGGTCGGCTATGGCTACACCTTC
.	.	TRBV6-5	TRBJ1-1	CASSTGFSGTEAFF	TGTGCCAGCAGTACAGGGTTTTCGGGCACTGAAGCTTTCTTT
TRBD1	.	TRBV29-1	TRBJ2-7	CSAFGTGGYEQYF	TGCAGCGCTTTCGGGACAGGGGGCTACGAGCAGTACTTC
.	.	TRBV6-6	TRBJ1-1	CASSYSRTWNTEAFF	TGTGCCAGCAGTTACTCGCGGACATGGAACACTGAAGCTTTCTTT
TRBD1	.	TRBV6-5	TRBJ2-7	CASRGDSIYEQYF	TGTGCCAGCAGGGGGGACAGCATATACGAGCAGTACTTC
TRBD1	.	TRBV5-1	TRBJ1-2	CASSLSGTGSFYGYTF	TGCGCCAGCAGCTTATCCGGGACAGGGTCTTTTTATGGCTACACCTTC
TRBD2	once	TRBV9	TRBJ2-3	CASSVPRLTSGRPDTQYF	TGTGCCAGCAGCGTACCACGCCTTACTAGCGGGAGACCAGATACGCAGTATTTT
.	.	TRBV13	TRBJ2-2	CASLTGPNTGELFF	TGTGCCAGCCTCACCGGTCCGAACACCGGGGAGCTGTTTTTT
.	.	TRBV5-3	TRBJ2-7	CARSQDWKGEQYF	TGTGCCAGAAGTCAGGACTGGAAGGGCGAGCAGTACTTC
TRBD1	.	TRBV5-6	TRBJ1-2	CASSLAGQGNRYTF	TGTGCCAGCAGCTTGGCCGGACAGGGGAATCGCTACACCTTC
.	.	TRBV4-3	TRBJ1-2	CASSQDTIRLGSRGYTF	TGCGCCAGCAGCCAAGATACGATCCGGCTCGGGAGTCGGGGCTACACCTTC
TRBD2	.	TRBV5-4	TRBJ2-1	CASSPGLAGPNEQFF	TGTGCCAGCAGCCCTGGACTAGCCGGGCCCAATGAGCAGTTCTTC
.	.	TRBV7-6	TRBJ2-5	CASSLGGDPQETQYF	TGTGCCAGCAGCTTAGGGGGGGACCCCCAAGAGACCCAGTACTTC
.	.	TRBV9	TRBJ2-7	CASSVDGSIFGEQYF	TGTGCCAGCAGCGTAGACGGGAGCATTTTCGGCGAGCAGTACTTC
.	.	TRBV6-5	TRBJ1-2	CASSGGGSRYGYTF	TGTGCCAGCAGTGGGGGGGGGTCACGCTATGGCTACACCTTC